This T cell receptor beta chain was sequenced in a study of cytotoxic CD8 clonotypes in ibrutinib-treated CLL. Assay: immunoSEQ multiplex PCR; the TCRdb copy retains only in-frame clones and omits some. Among 20,000 to 30,000 clones, nearly 70% were seen once, and the ten largest hold roughly 51%. Germline CDR1 reads MGHRA; CDR2 reads YSYEKL. The CDR3 consists of 13 residues. Trimming left V 2 bases short and J 6 bases short, with 11 bases between. The input for sequencing was PBMCs, taken at disease progression, from a patient treated with ibrutinib. The clonotype was recovered from a human donor with chronic lymphocytic leukemia. J is TRBJ2-7 and V is TRBV4-1; D tentatively fits TRBD1 or TRBD2 (5 bases each). CDR3 amino acids: CASSQLPGREQYF. The CDR3 DNA reads TGCGCCAGCAGCCAACTACCGGGACGCGAGCAGTACTTC.